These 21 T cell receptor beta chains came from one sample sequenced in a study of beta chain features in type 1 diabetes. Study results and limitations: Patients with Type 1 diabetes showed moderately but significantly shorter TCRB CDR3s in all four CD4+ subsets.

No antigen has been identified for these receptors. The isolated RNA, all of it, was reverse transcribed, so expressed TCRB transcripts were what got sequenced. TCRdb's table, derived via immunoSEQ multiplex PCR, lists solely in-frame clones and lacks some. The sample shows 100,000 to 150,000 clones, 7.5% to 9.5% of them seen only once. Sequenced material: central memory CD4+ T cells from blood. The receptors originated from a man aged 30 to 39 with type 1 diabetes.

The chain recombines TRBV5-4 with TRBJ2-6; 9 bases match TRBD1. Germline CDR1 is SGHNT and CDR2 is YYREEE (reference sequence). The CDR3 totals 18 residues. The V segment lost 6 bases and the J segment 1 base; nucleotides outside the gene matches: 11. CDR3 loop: CASIPQGQGLSGANVLTF. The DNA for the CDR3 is TGTGCCAGCATCCCGCAGGGACAGGGCTTATCTGGGGCCAACGTCCTGACTTTC.

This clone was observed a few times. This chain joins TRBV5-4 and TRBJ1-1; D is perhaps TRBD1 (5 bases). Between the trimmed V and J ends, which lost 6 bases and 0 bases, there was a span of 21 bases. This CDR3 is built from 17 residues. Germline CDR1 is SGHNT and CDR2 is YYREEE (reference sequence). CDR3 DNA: TGTGCCAGCAACCCTGGTCGGGGGAGTAGAATGAACACTGAAGCTTTCTTT. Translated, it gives CASNPGRGSRMNTEAFF. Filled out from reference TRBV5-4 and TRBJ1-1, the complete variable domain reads ETGVTQSPTHLIKTRGQQVTLRCSSQSGHNTVSWYQQALGQGPQFIFQYYREEENGRGNFPPRFSGLQFPNYSSELNVNALELDDSALYLCASNPGRGSRMNTEAFFGQGTRLTVV.

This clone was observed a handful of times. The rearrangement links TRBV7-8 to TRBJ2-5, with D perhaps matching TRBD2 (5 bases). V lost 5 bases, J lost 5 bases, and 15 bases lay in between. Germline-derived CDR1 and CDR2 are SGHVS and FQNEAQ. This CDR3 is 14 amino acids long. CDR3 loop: CASSPGGPLETQYF. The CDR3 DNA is TGTGCCAGCAGCCCCGGCGGGCCCCTGGAGACCCAGTACTTC. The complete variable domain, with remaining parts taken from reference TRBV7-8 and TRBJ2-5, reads GAGVSQSPRYKVAKRGQDVALRCDPISGHVSLFWYQQALGQGPEFLTYFQNEAQLDKSGLPSDRFFAERPEGSVSTLKIQRTQQEDSAVYLCASSPGGPLETQYFGPGTRLLVL.

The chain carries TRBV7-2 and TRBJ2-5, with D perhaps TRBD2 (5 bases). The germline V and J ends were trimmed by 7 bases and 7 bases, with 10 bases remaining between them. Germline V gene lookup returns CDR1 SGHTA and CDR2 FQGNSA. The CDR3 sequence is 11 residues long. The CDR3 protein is CASTAGLTQYF. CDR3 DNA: TGTGCCAGCACGGCCGGACTGACCCAGTACTTC.

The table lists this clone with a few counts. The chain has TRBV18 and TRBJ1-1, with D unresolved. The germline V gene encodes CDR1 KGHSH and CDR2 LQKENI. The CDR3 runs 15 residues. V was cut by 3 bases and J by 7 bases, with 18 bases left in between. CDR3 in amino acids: CASSPYSLPAVEAFF. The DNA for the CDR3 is TGTGCCAGCTCACCGTACTCCTTGCCGGCGGTTGAAGCTTTCTTT.

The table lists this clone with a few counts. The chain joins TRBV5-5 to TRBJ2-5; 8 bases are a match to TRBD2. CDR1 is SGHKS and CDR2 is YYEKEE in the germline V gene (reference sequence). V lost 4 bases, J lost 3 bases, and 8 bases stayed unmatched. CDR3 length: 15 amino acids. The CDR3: CASSRTGTREETQYF. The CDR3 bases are TGTGCCAGCAGCCGAACCGGGACTAGGGAAGAGACCCAGTACTTC.

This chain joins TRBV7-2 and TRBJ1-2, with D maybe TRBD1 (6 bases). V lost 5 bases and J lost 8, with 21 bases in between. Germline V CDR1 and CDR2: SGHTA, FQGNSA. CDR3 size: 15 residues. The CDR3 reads CASSRLPTGPRGYTF. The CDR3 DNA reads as TGTGCCAGCAGCCGACTACCGACAGGCCCAAGGGGCTACACCTTC.

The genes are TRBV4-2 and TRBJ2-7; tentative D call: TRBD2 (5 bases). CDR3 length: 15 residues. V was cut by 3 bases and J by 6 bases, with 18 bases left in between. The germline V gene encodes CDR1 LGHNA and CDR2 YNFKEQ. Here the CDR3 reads CASSQVPSRYSEQYF. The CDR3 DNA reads TGTGCCAGCAGCCAGGTTCCTAGCCGCTATAGCGAGCAGTACTTC.

The CDR3 sequence: CSVEVLDLTGELFF. CDR3 nucleotide sequence: TGCAGCGTTGAAGTCCTAGATCTCACCGGGGAGCTGTTTTTT. The chain links TRBV29-1 to TRBJ2-2; D gene uncertain. V gave up 1 base and J gave up 4 bases, with 10 bases separating them. The germline gives CDR1 SQVTM, CDR2 ANQGSEA. CDR3 size: 14 residues.

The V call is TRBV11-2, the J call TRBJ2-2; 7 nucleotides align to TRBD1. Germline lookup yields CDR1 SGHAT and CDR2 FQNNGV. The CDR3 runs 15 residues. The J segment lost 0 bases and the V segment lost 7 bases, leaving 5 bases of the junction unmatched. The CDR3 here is CASTRQGPNTGELFF. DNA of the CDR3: TGTGCCAGCACCAGACAGGGCCCGAACACCGGGGAGCTGTTTTTT.

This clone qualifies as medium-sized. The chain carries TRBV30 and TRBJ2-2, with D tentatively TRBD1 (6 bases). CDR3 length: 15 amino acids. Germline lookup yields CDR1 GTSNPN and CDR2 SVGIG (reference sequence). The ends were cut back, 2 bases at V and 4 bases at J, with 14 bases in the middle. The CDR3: CAWSRLGAGTGELFF. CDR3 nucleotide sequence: TGTGCCTGGAGTCGCTTGGGGGCCGGCACCGGGGAGCTGTTTTTT.

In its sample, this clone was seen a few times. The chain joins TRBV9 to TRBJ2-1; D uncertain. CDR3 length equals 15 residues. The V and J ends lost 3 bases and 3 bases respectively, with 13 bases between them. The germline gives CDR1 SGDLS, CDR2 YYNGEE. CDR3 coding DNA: TGTGCCAGCAGCGCCGATGGAGACGGCTACAATGAGCAGTTCTTC. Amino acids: CASSADGDGYNEQFF.

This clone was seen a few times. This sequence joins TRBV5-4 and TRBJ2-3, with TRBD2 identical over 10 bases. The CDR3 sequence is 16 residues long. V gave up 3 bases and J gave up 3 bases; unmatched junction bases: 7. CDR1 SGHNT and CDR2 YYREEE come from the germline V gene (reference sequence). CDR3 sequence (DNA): TGTGCCAGCAGCTCCATGACTAGCGGGTATACAGATACGCAGTATTTT. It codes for CASSSMTSGYTDTQYF.

The CDR3 DNA reads as TGTGCCAGCAGTGCCCTCGACAGGGAGGATGGCTACACCTTC. Protein product: CASSALDREDGYTF. V gene TRBV27 combines with J gene TRBJ1-2; 7 bases are a match to TRBD1. CDR1 is MNHEY, CDR2 SMNVEV, per germline (reference sequence). This CDR3 spans 14 amino acids. V lost 5 bases, J lost 6 bases, and 9 bases stayed unmatched.

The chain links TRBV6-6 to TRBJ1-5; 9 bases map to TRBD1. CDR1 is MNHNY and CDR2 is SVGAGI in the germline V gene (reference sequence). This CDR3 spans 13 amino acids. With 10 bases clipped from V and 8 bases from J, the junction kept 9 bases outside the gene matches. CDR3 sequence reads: CATRDRDVEPQHF. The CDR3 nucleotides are TGTGCCACCCGGGACAGGGACGTTGAGCCCCAGCATTTT.

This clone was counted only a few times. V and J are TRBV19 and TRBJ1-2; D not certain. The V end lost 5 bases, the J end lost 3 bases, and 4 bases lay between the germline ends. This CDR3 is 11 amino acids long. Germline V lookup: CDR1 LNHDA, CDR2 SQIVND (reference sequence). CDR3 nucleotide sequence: TGTGCCAGTAGTCTCCACTATGGCTACACCTTC. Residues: CASSLHYGYTF. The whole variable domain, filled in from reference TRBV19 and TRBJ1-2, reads DGGITQSPKYLFRKEGQNVTLSCEQNLNHDAMYWYRQDPGQGLRLIYYSQIVNDFQKGDIAEGYSVSREKKESFPLTVTSAQKNPTAFYLCASSLHYGYTFGSGTRLTVV.

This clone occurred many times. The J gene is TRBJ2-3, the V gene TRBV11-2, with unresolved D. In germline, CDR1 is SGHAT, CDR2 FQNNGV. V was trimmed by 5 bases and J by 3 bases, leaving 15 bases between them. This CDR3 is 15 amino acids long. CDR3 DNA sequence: TGTGCCAGCAGCCGTGGGTGGCGGATGACAGATACGCAGTATTTT. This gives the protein CASSRGWRMTDTQYF.

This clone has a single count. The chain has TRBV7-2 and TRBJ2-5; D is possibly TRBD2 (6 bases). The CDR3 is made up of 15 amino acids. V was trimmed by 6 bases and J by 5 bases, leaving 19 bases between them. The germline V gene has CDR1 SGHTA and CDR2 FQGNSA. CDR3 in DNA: TGTGCCAGCAGTGGCGGGGTTCGAGGGGCTGAGACCCAGTACTTC. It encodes CASSGGVRGAETQYF.

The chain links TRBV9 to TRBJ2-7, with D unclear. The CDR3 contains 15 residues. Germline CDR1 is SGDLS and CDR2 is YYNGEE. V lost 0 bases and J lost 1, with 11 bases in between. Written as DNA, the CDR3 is TGTGCCAGCAGCGTAGCTCCAGTAAAGTCCTACGAGCAGTACTTC. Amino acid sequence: CASSVAPVKSYEQYF. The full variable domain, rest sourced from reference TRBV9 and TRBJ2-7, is DSGVTQTPKHLITATGQRVTLRCSPRSGDLSVYWYQQSLDQGLQFLIQYYNGEERAKGNILERFSAQQFPDLHSELNLSSLELGDSALYFCASSVAPVKSYEQYFGPGTRLTVT.

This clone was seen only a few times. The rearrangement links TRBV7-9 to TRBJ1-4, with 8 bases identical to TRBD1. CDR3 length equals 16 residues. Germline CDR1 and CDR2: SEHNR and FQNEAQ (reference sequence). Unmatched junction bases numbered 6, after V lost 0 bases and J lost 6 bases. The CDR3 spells CASSLATGGRHEKLFF. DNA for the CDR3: TGTGCCAGCAGCTTAGCCACAGGGGGAAGGCATGAAAAACTGTTTTTT.

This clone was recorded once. CDR3 coding DNA: TGTGCCAGCAGTTCGGGGGGGATTAAGGGTATTGCTTTCTTT. Its translation: CASSSGGIKGIAFF. The chain uses TRBV28 and TRBJ1-1; D possibly corresponds to TRBD1 (5 bases). The CDR3 covers 14 residues. Trimming removed 4 bases from V and 11 bases from J, with 20 bases in between. The V gene's germline CDR1 is MDHEN and CDR2 SYDVKM.